This record concerns one T cell receptor beta chain sequence. It lacks a known antigen. The read comes to an end 3 residues before the CDR3 does, leaving the germline J gene to fill in the end. Relative to germline, V is 5 bases shorter and J is 1 base shorter, with 8 bases between their ends. The germline V gene specifies SNHLY as CDR1 and FYNNEI as CDR2. The CDR3 covers 13 residues, taking in both the cysteine and the phenylalanine. The CDR3 was read in part: 30 bases, with the frame set at base 1. Using the immunoSEQ assay, multiplex PCR amplified TCR beta CDR3 regions from an average of about 1,300 ng of genomic DNA per sample. To correct primer bias, the assay used a complete synthetic TCR repertoire to set an amplification baseline. The amplicons were sequenced on the Illumina platform. As for the authors' bioinformatics: Sequences were error-corrected by clustering with frequency ratios and a modified nearest-neighbor algorithm, then analyzed in the immunoSEQ Analyzer with IMGT gene definitions. At each rarefaction depth, TCR richness and evenness were averaged over 20 rarefaction repeats, and samples with fewer sequences than the depth were excluded. Wilcoxon rank sum tests with FDR correction were used to compare relative abundances of V, D and J genes between the groups. For the blinded duplicates, the intraclass correlation was 90% to 97% for TCR richness and averaged about 76% across roughly 65 gene segments. TCRdb limited this immuneACCESS table to in-frame rearrangements with V and J called. A share of clones is missing; checked studies link under half to unresolved V genes, and the rest is unexplained. The DNA gave D and trimming, while V, J and clone size come from that table. This sample's records show approximately 21,000 clones. Approximately 2.4% of the sample is in the top ten clones.

The data derive from a study of T cells in women clearing cervical HPV infection (dated by TCRdb to 2016 to 2019). Background on the whole study: The cases were about 23 women with histologically confirmed HPV16-related CIN3 or worse, and 2 of those women had invasive cancers. Among cases, blood sampling came a median of approximately 150 days after lesion detection, with an interquartile range of about 85 to 220 days. As quality controls, five blinded duplicates were added to each group, bringing the total to roughly 60 samples made up of roughly 50 participants and some ten replicates. The controls were about 25 women whose single incident HPV16 infection cleared within 12 months with no development of precancer or cancer. Blood from cases was collected at the visit at which the lesion was first identified, whereas blood from controls was collected once infection was no longer detected. An exploratory proof-of-principle case-control study, nested within the Guanacaste HPV Natural History Study in Costa Rica, was conducted to compare TCR repertoires across cervical HPV16 outcomes. The parent cohort enrolled roughly 9,400 women aged 18 or older in Guanacaste, Costa Rica, in about 1993 to 1994 and followed the women for less than nine years. Cases had a median age of approximately 35 years and controls had a median age of around 40, with no significant differences in baseline characteristics. HLA typing was available for only a few women, so HLA type could not be excluded as a confounder. Cases and controls were matched on year of sample collection and on age within five years.

Every participant had a single incident cervical HPV16 infection, and women with prevalent HPV16 infections were excluded. Cervical HPV DNA was detected by MY09/MY11 PCR, and genotyping was performed by dot-blot hybridization. Fifteen mL of heparinized blood were centrifuged, and the buffy coat was aliquoted, frozen at -30°C, then stored at -80°C. QIAGEN kits were used to extract genomic DNA from buffy coat specimens. Broad study findings and their caveats: Across sequencing depths, CIN3+ cases showed significantly higher TCR repertoire richness than controls, but evenness did not differ between the groups. Because the number of T cells in each sample was unknown, differences in richness could reflect differing T-cell content rather than repertoire biology. Lower TRBV6-7 relative abundance was observed in cases than in controls (around 0.1% versus 0.15%; Bonferroni P = 0.0008). The cross-sectional design could not show whether the associations came before the infection or were a result of it, and neither effector/memory subsets nor HPV-specific T cells were isolated. Cases were distinguished from controls with an estimated AUC of approximately 0.79 by random forest classifiers combining richness and V gene abundances.

The chain is encoded by TRBV2 joined to TRBJ1-1, with no confidently assigned D gene. The source material was blood buffy coat. This receptor was taken from a woman aged 18 to 69 with a cervical HPV16 infection that either progressed to CIN3+ or cleared (not recorded which). The CDR3 loop reads CASSMEGNTEAFF. CDR3 DNA (partial): TGTGCCAGCAGTATGGAGGGGAACACTGAA.